Shown below are 18 T cell receptor beta chains from a single sample sequenced in a study of cytomegalovirus exposure and HLA in healthy donors. The study ran its PCR with 60 Vbeta and 13 Jbeta primers. Produced via immunoSEQ multiplex PCR; TCRdb's table is partial and in-frame only. The top ten hold about 2.1% of the sample, which has around 300,000 clones, roughly 70% seen once. The sequenced sample was PBMCs. The receptor set was obtained from a female donor in good health and CMV-seronegative.

The chain carries TRBV19 and TRBJ2-1; 8 nucleotides match TRBD2. The CDR3 is made up of 14 amino acids. CDR1 LNHDA and CDR2 SQIVND come from the germline V gene (reference sequence). V dropped 5 bases and J dropped 4; count of bases not matched to a gene: 4. The CDR3 reads CASSWSSGYNEQFF. Written as DNA, the CDR3 is TGTGCCAGTAGTTGGTCTAGCGGGTACAATGAGCAGTTCTTC.

V usage is TRBV5-1 and J usage is TRBJ2-5; 11 bases are shared with TRBD2. The CDR3 loop spans 17 amino acids. Germline CDR1 reads SGHRS; CDR2 reads YFSETQ. Unmatched junction bases numbered 9, after V lost 0 bases and J lost 5 bases. In nucleotides, the CDR3 is TGCGCCAGCAGCTTGGGACTAGCGGGGAGCCGGTGGGAGACCCAGTACTTC. It yields the protein CASSLGLAGSRWETQYF.

This chain joins TRBV27 and TRBJ1-2, with 11 bases fitting TRBD1. The germline gives CDR1 MNHEY, CDR2 SMNVEV (reference sequence). V gave up 5 bases and J gave up 8 bases; unmatched junction bases: 10. CDR3 length: 15 residues. CDR3 region: CASSANGQGARGYTF. CDR3 DNA sequence: TGTGCCAGCAGTGCAAACGGACAGGGGGCGCGAGGCTACACCTTC.

The V gene is TRBV5-1, the J gene TRBJ2-7; TRBD1 matches at 8 bases. V lost 2 bases, J lost 4 bases, and 5 bases stayed unmatched. Germline CDR1 reads SGHRS; CDR2 reads YFSETQ. The CDR3 is 14 residues long. CDR3 region: CASSFGTGYYEQYF. In DNA, the CDR3 is TGCGCCAGCAGCTTCGGGACAGGATATTACGAGCAGTACTTC.

The rearrangement links TRBV28 to TRBJ2-7; 12 bases agree with TRBD2. The CDR3 covers 12 residues. From germline, CDR1 is MDHEN and CDR2 SYDVKM. Germline trimming cut 8 bases from V and 7 bases from J; bases unmatched to any gene: 3. The CDR3 reads CASGLAGPEQYF. In DNA form, the CDR3 reads TGTGCCAGCGGACTAGCGGGGCCTGAGCAGTACTTC.

This chain links TRBV30 with TRBJ1-1, with TRBD1 as a possible D gene (5 bases). The germline CDR1 and CDR2 sequences are GTSNPN and SVGIG (reference sequence). V dropped 1 base and J dropped 6 bases, with 18 bases sitting between them. There are 15 residues in the CDR3. The CDR3 nucleotides are TGTGCCTGGAGTGCGGGAGGGGCTGGCGTCGCTGAAGCTTTCTTT. The encoded protein is CAWSAGGAGVAEAFF.

The CDR3 region has the DNA TGTGCCAGCAGCAAAGGCGGGGGGAAGGTGAGTAACACAGATACGCAGTATTTT. Protein sequence: CASSKGGGKVSNTDTQYF. V and J are TRBV21-1 and TRBJ2-3; the D call of TRBD2 is as the table states it, not checked on the DNA. TRBV21-1 is a known pseudogene. This CDR3 is built from 18 residues.

There are a few counts of this clone. The J gene is TRBJ1-1, the V gene TRBV19, with 9 bases aligning to TRBD1. There are 14 residues in the CDR3. V was pared by 5 bases and J by 1 base, with 2 bases of the junction left unmatched. Germline V CDR1 and CDR2: LNHDA, SQIVND (reference sequence). The DNA of the CDR3 is TGTGCCAGTAGTGAGGGACAGGGGAACACTGAAGCTTTCTTT. It encodes CASSEGQGNTEAFF.

Written as DNA, the CDR3 is TGTGCCAGCAGCTTAGGGCTCTCTGGGGCCAACGTCCTGACTTTC. It specifies CASSLGLSGANVLTF. The chain couples TRBV7-3 to TRBJ2-6; D unclear. This CDR3 is built from 15 residues. Germline V gives CDR1 SGHTA, CDR2 FQGTGA. V was cut by 2 bases and J by 0 bases, with 5 bases left in between.

The CDR3 region has the DNA TGTGCCAGCAGTTCTCTAACAGGGGGGAATCAGCCCCAGCATTTT. Translation: CASSSLTGGNQPQHF. The J gene is TRBJ1-5, the V gene TRBV27; 8 bases match TRBD1. This CDR3 comprises 15 residues. V shed 4 bases and J 4 bases; nucleotides not matched to a gene: 6. From germline, CDR1 is MNHEY and CDR2 SMNVEV (reference sequence).

The rearrangement links TRBV6-4 to TRBJ1-1; D not resolved. This CDR3 contains 15 residues. Germline values: CDR1 MRHNA, CDR2 SNTAGT. The germline V and J ends were trimmed by 8 bases and 5 bases, with 21 bases remaining between them. CDR3 loop: CASSHRSGGGTEAFF. CDR3 in DNA: TGTGCCAGCTCCCACCGTTCGGGTGGAGGTACTGAAGCTTTCTTT.

This chain connects TRBV6-5 to TRBJ1-2; perhaps TRBD1 as D (5 bases). CDR1 and CDR2 (germline): MNHEY, SVGAGI. The length of the CDR3 is 15 residues. V was cut by 6 bases and J by 6 bases, with 20 bases left in between. CDR3 region: CASRWRGRRLNGYTF. Here the CDR3 DNA reads TGTGCCAGCAGATGGAGGGGTCGCAGATTGAATGGCTACACCTTC.

This clone was counted between two and nine times. This chain links TRBV6-5 with TRBJ2-3; D is uncertain. This CDR3 contains 15 residues. The germline gives CDR1 MNHEY, CDR2 SVGAGI. Trimming removed 4 bases at V and 0 bases at J, with 11 bases between. The CDR3 sequence: CASSFTVYSTDTQYF. The CDR3 region has the DNA TGTGCCAGCAGTTTTACAGTCTATAGCACAGATACGCAGTATTTT.

The CDR3 DNA is TGTGCCAGCAGCTTACGGGGGGCAGGCTACACCTTC. It encodes CASSLRGAGYTF. The V call is TRBV13, the J call TRBJ1-2; possibly TRBD1 for D (6 bases). With 2 bases removed from V and 8 bases from J, the gap between germline ends came to 9 bases. Germline V CDR1 and CDR2: PRHDT, FYEKMQ (reference sequence). The CDR3 extends over 12 amino acids.

The chain couples TRBV19 to TRBJ1-5; D remains ambiguous. CDR3 length: 17 residues. The germline V gene has CDR1 LNHDA and CDR2 SQIVND (reference sequence). Trimming shortened V by 1 base and J by 5 bases, and 18 bases separated the two germline ends. The CDR3 protein is CASSIGRESWDHQPQHF. The CDR3 nucleotides are TGTGCCAGTAGTATAGGGAGGGAGTCCTGGGATCATCAGCCCCAGCATTTT. Combining the CDR3 with reference TRBV19 and TRBJ1-5 gives the whole variable domain DGGITQSPKYLFRKEGQNVTLSCEQNLNHDAMYWYRQDPGQGLRLIYYSQIVNDFQKGDIAEGYSVSREKKESFPLTVTSAQKNPTAFYLCASSIGRESWDHQPQHFGDGTRLSIL.

This clone has a handful of counts. The V and J genes are TRBV28 and TRBJ1-1, with 8 bases identical to TRBD1. The CDR3 extends over 12 amino acids. Germline CDR1 MDHEN, CDR2 SYDVKM. J was trimmed by 7 bases and V by 6 bases; bases with no gene match: 4. The CDR3 is CASRLDRGEAFF. CDR3 DNA: TGTGCCAGCAGACTCGACAGGGGTGAAGCTTTCTTT.

This chain joins TRBV7-9 and TRBJ1-2; D might be TRBD1 (6 bases). Germline V lookup: CDR1 SEHNR, CDR2 FQNEAQ (reference sequence). Trimming removed 4 bases at V and 3 bases at J, with 12 bases between. This CDR3 region has 14 residues. The CDR3 here is CASSSSKGDYGYTF. Written as DNA, the CDR3 is TGTGCCAGCAGCTCCAGCAAGGGGGACTATGGCTACACCTTC.

This clone was seen a handful of times. This chain joins TRBV28 and TRBJ2-2; the match to TRBD2 covers 15 bases. Germline V gene data show CDR1 as MDHEN and CDR2 as SYDVKM. The trim removed 5 bases at V and 1 base at J, leaving 11 bases unmatched. The CDR3 runs to 20 residues. The CDR3: CASSLLPPGLAGGNTGELFF. The CDR3, as DNA: TGTGCCAGCAGTCTCCTACCGCCGGGACTAGCGGGAGGGAACACCGGGGAGCTGTTTTTT.